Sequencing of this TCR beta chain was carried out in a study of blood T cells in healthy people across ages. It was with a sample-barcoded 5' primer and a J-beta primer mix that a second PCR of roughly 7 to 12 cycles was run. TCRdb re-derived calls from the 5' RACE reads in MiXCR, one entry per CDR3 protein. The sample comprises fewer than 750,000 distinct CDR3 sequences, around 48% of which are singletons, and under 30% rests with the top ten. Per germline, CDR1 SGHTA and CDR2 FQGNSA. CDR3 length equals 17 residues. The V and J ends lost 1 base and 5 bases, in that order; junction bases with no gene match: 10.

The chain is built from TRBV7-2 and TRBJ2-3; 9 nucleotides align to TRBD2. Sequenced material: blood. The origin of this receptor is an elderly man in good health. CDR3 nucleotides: TGTGCCAGCAGCTTAGGAGATGGCGGGGGGGCCGAAGATACGCAGTATTTT. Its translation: CASSLGDGGGAEDTQYF.